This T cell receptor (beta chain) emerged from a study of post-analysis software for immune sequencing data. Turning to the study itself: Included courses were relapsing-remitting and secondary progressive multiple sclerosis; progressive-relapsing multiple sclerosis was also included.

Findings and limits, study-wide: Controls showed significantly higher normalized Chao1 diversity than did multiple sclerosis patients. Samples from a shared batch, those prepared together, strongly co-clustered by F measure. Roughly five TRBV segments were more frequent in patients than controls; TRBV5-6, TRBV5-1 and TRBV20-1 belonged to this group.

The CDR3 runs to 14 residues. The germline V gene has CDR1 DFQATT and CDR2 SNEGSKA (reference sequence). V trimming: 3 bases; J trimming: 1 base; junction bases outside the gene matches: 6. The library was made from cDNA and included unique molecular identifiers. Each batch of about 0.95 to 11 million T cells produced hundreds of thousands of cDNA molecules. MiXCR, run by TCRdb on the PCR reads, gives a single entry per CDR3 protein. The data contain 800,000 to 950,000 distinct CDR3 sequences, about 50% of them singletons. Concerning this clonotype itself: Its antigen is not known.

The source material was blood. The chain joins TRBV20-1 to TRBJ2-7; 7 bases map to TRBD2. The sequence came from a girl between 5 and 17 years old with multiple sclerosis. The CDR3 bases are TGCAGTGCTAGCCGGGCTAGCGGATCCTACGAGCAGTACTTC. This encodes CSASRASGSYEQYF.